The clone carrying this TCR beta chain showed up just a few times. Its specificity is unknown. Sequencing relied on a cDNA template that was reverse transcribed from extracted RNA. Assay: immunoSEQ multiplex PCR; the TCRdb copy retains only in-frame clones and omits some. Seen here are some 200,000 clones, under 75% observed once, and the top ten hold roughly 1.6%. As to treatment: oral pan-JAK inhibitor, 5-10 mg twice daily. The sample originates from a study of CD8+ T cells in alopecia areata. Study-wide results and limits: Greater clonality was observed in lesional scalp samples, especially alopecia totalis/universalis, versus normal scalp.

Trimming pared 7 bases from V and 6 bases from J, leaving 17 bases between. The CDR3 is made up of 13 amino acids. Germline assignment: CDR1 SGHRS and CDR2 YFSETQ. The chain recombines TRBV5-1 with TRBJ2-7, with unresolved D. The source of this sequence is a human donor with alopecia areata. Sequencing used CD4+ T cells sorted from blood, obtained at week 4, from a patient treated with tofacitinib. Here the CDR3 reads CASLGDGSAEQYF. CDR3 sequence (DNA): TGCGCCAGCCTCGGAGATGGATCCGCCGAGCAGTACTTC.